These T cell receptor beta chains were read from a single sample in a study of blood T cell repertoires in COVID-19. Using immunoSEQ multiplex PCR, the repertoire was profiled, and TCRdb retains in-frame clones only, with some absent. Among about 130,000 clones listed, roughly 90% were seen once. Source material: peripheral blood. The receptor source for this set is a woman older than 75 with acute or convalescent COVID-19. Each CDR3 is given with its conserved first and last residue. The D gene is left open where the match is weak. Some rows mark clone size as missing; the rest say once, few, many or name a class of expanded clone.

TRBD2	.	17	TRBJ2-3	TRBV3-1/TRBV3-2	TGTGCCAGCAGCCCCTTCGGGAGGGAAGCACACACAGATACGCAGTATTTT	CASSPFGREAHTDTQYF
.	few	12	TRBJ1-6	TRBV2	TGTGCCAGCAGTTACACGTCTTCACCCCTCCACTTT	CASSYTSSPLHF
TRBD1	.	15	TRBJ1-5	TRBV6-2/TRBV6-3	TGTGCCAGCAGTTACTCCACAGGGGGCAATCAGCCCCAGCATTTT	CASSYSTGGNQPQHF
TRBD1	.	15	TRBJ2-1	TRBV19	TGTGCCAGTAGTCCGAGACAGGGGGCGGGCAATGAGCAGTTCTTC	CASSPRQGAGNEQFF
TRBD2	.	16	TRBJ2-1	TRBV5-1	TGCGCCAGCACCCTCGGGGGGGGGCGGCCTTACAATGAGCAGTTCTTC	CASTLGGGRPYNEQFF
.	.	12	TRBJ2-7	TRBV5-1	TGCGCCAGCAGCTTGCCGGGTGGCGAGCAGTACTTC	CASSLPGGEQYF
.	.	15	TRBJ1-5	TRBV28	TGTGCCAGCAGTCCAGGGCAGTTAAGGCATCAGCCCCAGCATTTT	CASSPGQLRHQPQHF
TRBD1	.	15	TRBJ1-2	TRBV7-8	TGTGCCAGCAGCCATCGCCCGGGACAGGGTTTTGGCTACACCTTC	CASSHRPGQGFGYTF
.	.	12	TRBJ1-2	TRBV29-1	TGCAGCGTTGGTAGCGGGCTCTATGGCTACACCTTC	CSVGSGLYGYTF
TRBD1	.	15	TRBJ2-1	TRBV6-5	TGTGCCAGCAGGACCGGGACAGTTTTTAATAATGAGCAGTTCTTC	CASRTGTVFNNEQFF
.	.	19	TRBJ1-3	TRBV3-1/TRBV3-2	TGTGCCAGCAGCCAAGATAGGGGCAGGGGAAGGAGCTCTGGAAACACCATATATTTT	CASSQDRGRGRSSGNTIYF
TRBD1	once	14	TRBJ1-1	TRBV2	TGTGCCAGCAGTCTGACAGGGAGTTTGACTGAAGCTTTCTTT	CASSLTGSLTEAFF
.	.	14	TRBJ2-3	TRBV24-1	TGTGCCACCAGTGGACAGGAAGAAGTAGATACGCAGTATTTT	CATSGQEEVDTQYF
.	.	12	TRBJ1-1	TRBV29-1	TGCAGCGTGGGACATCTGAACACTGAAGCTTTCTTT	CSVGHLNTEAFF
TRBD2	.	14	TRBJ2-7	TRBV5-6	TGTGCCAGCAGCTTGTTAGCGGGACTCGACGAGCAGTACTTC	CASSLLAGLDEQYF
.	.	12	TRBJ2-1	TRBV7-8	TGTGCCAGCAGCTTAGGGCACAATGAGCAGTTCTTC	CASSLGHNEQFF
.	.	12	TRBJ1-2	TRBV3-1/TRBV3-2	TGTGCCAGCAGCCAAGGATCGGGTGGCTACACCTTC	CASSQGSGGYTF
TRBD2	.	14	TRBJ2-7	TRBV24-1	TGTGCCACCAGTGGAAGCGGGAGGGAGTACGAGCAGTACTTC	CATSGSGREYEQYF
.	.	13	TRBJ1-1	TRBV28	TGTGCCAGCCTACCTCCGGGGAACACTGAAGCTTTCTTT	CASLPPGNTEAFF
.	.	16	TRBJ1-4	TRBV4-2	TGTGCCAGCAGCCAAGATTCGCAGGGGTTGAGTGAAAAACTGTTTTTT	CASSQDSQGLSEKLFF
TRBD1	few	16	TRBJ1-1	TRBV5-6	TGTGCCAGCAGCTTGTACGGGGACAGTAGGAACACTGAAGCTTTCTTT	CASSLYGDSRNTEAFF
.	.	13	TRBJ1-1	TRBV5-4	TGTGCCAGCAGCTTGGCAGGGTCGGCGGCAGCTTTCTTT	CASSLAGSAAAFF
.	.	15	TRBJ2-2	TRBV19	TGTGCCAGTAGTATAGAAGGGGTGGACACCGGGGAGCTGTTTTTT	CASSIEGVDTGELFF
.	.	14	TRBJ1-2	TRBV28	TGTGCCAGCAGTTTATTGGCAGGGGTGAGTGGCTACACCTTC	CASSLLAGVSGYTF
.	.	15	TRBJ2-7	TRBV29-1	TGCAGCGTTGAAGGGTTGGCCGCCGGGGGCTACGAGCAGTACTTC	CSVEGLAAGGYEQYF
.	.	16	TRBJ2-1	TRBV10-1	TGCGCCAGCAGTGAGTCTAGTAGCGGTTCCTACAATGAGCAGTTCTTC	CASSESSSGSYNEQFF
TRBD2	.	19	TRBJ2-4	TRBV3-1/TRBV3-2	TGTGCCAGCAGCCAAGATGGGACTAGCGGGATCCTAGCCAAAAACATTCAGTACTTC	CASSQDGTSGILAKNIQYF
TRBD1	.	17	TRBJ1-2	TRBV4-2	TGTGCCAGCAGCCAAGATCGGGGGACAGGGGGTAACTATGGCTACACCTTC	CASSQDRGTGGNYGYTF
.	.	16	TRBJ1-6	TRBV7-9	TGTGCCAGCAGCAAGGACAGAGCCGACAATAATTCACCCCTCCACTTT	CASSKDRADNNSPLHF
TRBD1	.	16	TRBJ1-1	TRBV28	TGTGCCAGCAGCCCACCGGGACAGGCCAAGAACACTGAAGCTTTCTTT	CASSPPGQAKNTEAFF
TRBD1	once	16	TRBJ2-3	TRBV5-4	TGTGCCAGCAGCGACACAGGGGGCAGCAACACAGATACGCAGTATTTT	CASSDTGGSNTDTQYF
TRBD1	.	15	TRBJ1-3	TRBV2	TGTGCCAGCCGAATAGACAGGGCCTCTGGAAACACCATATATTTT	CASRIDRASGNTIYF
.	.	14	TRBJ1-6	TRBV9	TGTGCCAGCAGCCCCCAGCAGGGTAATTCACCCCTCCACTTT	CASSPQQGNSPLHF
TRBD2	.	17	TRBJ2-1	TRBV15	TGTGCCACCAGCGGCTGGACTAGCGGGAGCTCCTACAATGAGCAGTTCTTC	CATSGWTSGSSYNEQFF
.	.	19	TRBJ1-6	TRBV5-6	TGTGCCAGCAGCCCGACCCCAGGGACTCATTCCATATATAATTCACCCCTCCACTTT	CASSPTPGTHSIYNSPLHF
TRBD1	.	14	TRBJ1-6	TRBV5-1	TGCGCCAGCAGTCGGACAGGGAGAAATTCACCCCTCCACTTT	CASSRTGRNSPLHF
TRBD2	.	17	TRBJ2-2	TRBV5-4	TGTGCCAGCAGCAACGAAAAGCGGGGGCTGGGAACCGGGGAGCTGTTTTTT	CASSNEKRGLGTGELFF
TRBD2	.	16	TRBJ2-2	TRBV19	TGTGCCAGTAGTCCCTCAGGGAGGGCGAACACCGGGGAGCTGTTTTTT	CASSPSGRANTGELFF
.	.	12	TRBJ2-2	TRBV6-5	TGTGCCAGCAGGTACAATCACGGGGAGCTGTTTTTT	CASRYNHGELFF
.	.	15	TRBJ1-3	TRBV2	TGTGCCAGCAGCTCCTATCTGTTCTCTGGAAACACCATATATTTT	CASSSYLFSGNTIYF
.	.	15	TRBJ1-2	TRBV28	TGTGCCAGCAGTCAGGGGCCGCCTTTCTTGGATGGCTACACCTTC	CASSQGPPFLDGYTF
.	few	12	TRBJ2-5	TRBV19	TGTGCCAGTAGTCCCAGTAAGGAGACCCAGTACTTC	CASSPSKETQYF
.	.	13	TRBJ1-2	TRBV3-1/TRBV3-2	TGTGCCAGCAGCCAAGGGGGGAGGGATGGCTACACCTTC	CASSQGGRDGYTF
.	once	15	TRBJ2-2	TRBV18	TGTGCCAGCTCACGCGCCACTATGGCCACCGGGGAGCTGTTTTTT	CASSRATMATGELFF